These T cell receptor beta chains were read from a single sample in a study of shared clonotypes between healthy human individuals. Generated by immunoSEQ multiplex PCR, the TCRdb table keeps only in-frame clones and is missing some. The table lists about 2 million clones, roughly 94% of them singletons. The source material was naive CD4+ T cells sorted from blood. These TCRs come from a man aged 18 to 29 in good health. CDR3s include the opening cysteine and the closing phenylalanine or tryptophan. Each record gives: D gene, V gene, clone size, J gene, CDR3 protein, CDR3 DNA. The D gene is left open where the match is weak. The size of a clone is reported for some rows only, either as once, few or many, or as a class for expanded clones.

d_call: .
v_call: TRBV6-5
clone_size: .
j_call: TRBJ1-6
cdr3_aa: CASSYGLQNSPLHF
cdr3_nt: TGTGCCAGCAGTTACGGTCTCCAGAATTCACCCCTCCACTTT

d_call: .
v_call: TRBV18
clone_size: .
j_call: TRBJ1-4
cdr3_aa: CASSPRGFNEKLFF
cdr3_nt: TGTGCCAGCTCACCACGCGGTTTTAATGAAAAACTGTTTTTT

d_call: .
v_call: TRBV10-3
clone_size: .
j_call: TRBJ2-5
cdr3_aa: CAIESDQKETQYF
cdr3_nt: TGTGCCATCGAGAGCGACCAGAAAGAGACCCAGTACTTC

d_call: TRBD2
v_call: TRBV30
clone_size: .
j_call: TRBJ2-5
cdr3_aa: CAWSFTRTSGRAETQYF
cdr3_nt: TGTGCCTGGAGTTTCACACGGACTAGCGGGAGGGCGGAGACCCAGTACTTC

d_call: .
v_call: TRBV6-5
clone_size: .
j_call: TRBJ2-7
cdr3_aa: CASSFQDSSYEQYF
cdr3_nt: TGTGCCAGCAGTTTCCAGGACAGCTCCTACGAGCAGTACTTC

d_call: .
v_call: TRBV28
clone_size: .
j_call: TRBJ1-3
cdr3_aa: CASSFRSSGNTIYF
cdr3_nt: TGTGCCAGCAGTTTTCGGTCCTCTGGAAACACCATATATTTT

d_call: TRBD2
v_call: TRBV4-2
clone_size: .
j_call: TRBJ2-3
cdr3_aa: CASSQEVLPAGGQLYTQYF
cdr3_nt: TGTGCCAGCAGCCAAGAAGTCCTCCCAGCGGGGGGGCAGCTATATACGCAGTATTTT

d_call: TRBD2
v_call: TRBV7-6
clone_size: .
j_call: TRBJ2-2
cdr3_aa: CASSLGVIGGLAGAGELFF
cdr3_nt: TGTGCCAGCAGCTTAGGGGTTATAGGCGGACTAGCGGGTGCCGGGGAGCTGTTTTTT

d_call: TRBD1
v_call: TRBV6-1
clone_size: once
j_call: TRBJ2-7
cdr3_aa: CATFDRADEQYF
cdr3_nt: TGTGCCACGTTCGACAGGGCCGACGAGCAGTACTTC

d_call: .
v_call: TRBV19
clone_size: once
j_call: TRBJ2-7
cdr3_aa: CASSSGSSYEQYF
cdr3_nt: TGTGCCAGTAGTAGCGGTAGCTCCTACGAGCAGTACTTC

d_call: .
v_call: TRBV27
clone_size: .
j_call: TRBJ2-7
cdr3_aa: CASSPGQGPYEQYF
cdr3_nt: TGTGCCAGCAGTCCTGGGCAGGGGCCCTACGAGCAGTACTTC

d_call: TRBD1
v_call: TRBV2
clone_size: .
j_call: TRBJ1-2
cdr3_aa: CASSDREGTGNGYTF
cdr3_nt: TGTGCCAGCAGTGATCGAGAGGGGACAGGGAACGGCTACACCTTC

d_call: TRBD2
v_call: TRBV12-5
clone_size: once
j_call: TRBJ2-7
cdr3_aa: CASGLVTSGSPGEQYF
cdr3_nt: TGTGCTAGTGGTTTGGTGACTAGCGGGAGTCCAGGCGAGCAGTACTTC

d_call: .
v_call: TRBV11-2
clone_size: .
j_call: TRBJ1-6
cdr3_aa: CASSLDGRGDSPLHF
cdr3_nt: TGTGCCAGCAGCTTAGATGGCAGAGGGGATTCACCCCTCCACTTT